The 25 T cell receptor beta chains listed next were all sequenced from one sample in a study of T cells after yellow fever vaccination. In TCRdb, the 5' RACE reads were re-called with MiXCR into one record per CDR3 protein. The table has 450,000 to 550,000 distinct CDR3 sequences, around 21% seen once. The specimen comprised PBMCs, sampled 15 days after the yellow fever booster vaccination. All receptors come from a man between 25 and 39 years old who received the YFV17D yellow fever vaccine.

This clonotype has only a few counts. This sequence joins TRBV20-1 and TRBJ2-1, with D tentatively TRBD2 (5 bases). Germline CDR1 DFQATT, CDR2 SNEGSKA (reference sequence). Trimming left V 1 base short and J 5 bases short, with 12 bases between. CDR3 length: 14 amino acids. CDR3 in amino acids: CSARALGADNEQFF. The CDR3 DNA is TGCAGTGCTAGAGCACTAGGAGCTGACAATGAGCAGTTCTTC.

This chain uses TRBV7-2 with TRBJ2-3, with D uncertain. Trimming removed 1 base at V and 10 bases at J, with 12 bases between. Germline assignment: CDR1 SGHTA and CDR2 FQGNSA. The CDR3 totals 13 residues. The CDR3 loop is CASSLGSVEAQYF. Written as DNA, the CDR3 is TGTGCCAGCAGCTTAGGGTCGGTTGAGGCGCAGTATTTT.

The chain employs TRBV5-5 and TRBJ2-1; TRBD1 matches at 8 bases. V dropped 7 bases and J dropped 15; count of bases not matched to a gene: 9. The germline V gene encodes CDR1 SGHKS and CDR2 YYEKEE (reference sequence). This CDR3 has 11 amino acids. CDR3 DNA sequence: TGTGCCAGCGCAGGGGGCGGTTCCCGGTTCTTC. Protein sequence: CASAGGGSRFF.

This clonotype appeared many times. This chain connects TRBV5-4 to TRBJ2-1; either TRBD1 or TRBD2 may fit D (6 bases each). Germline CDR1 reads SGHNT; CDR2 reads YYREEE (reference sequence). Trimming left V 2 bases short and J 8 bases short, with 11 bases between. The CDR3 runs 13 residues. Written as DNA, the CDR3 is TGTGCCAGCAGCTTTCGGGGGCTGGATGAGCAGTTCTTC. This translates into CASSFRGLDEQFF.

This clonotype has only a few counts. The chain carries TRBV20-1 and TRBJ2-3; D unresolved. CDR1 and CDR2 (germline): DFQATT, SNEGSKA (reference sequence). The CDR3 length is 12 residues. Trimming pared 7 bases from V and 2 bases from J, leaving 10 bases between. The CDR3 DNA sequence: TGCAGTGGGGCGGTACTCACAGATACGCAGTATTTT. This sequence encodes CSGAVLTDTQYF.

The chain uses TRBV10-3 and TRBJ2-1; 7 bases are a match to TRBD2. V dropped 8 bases and J dropped 7; count of bases not matched to a gene: 14. CDR1 and CDR2 from the germline V gene are ENHRY and SYGVKD. The CDR3 covers 15 residues. The CDR3 protein is CAIEERRAGSNEQFF. The CDR3 nucleotides are TGTGCCATCGAAGAGAGGAGAGCGGGAAGTAATGAGCAGTTCTTC.

This clonotype was seen only a few times. J is TRBJ2-7 and V is TRBV9; the D call may be TRBD1 or TRBD2 (5 bases each). Deletions cut 4 bases from V and 3 bases from J, with 23 bases between. CDR1 and CDR2 (germline): SGDLS, YYNGEE. The CDR3 spans 17 residues. For the CDR3, the DNA is TGTGCCAGCAGCCCGTGGGGACCTAGCCGGCCTCACTACGAGCAGTACTTC. Its protein is CASSPWGPSRPHYEQYF.

This clonotype was seen only a few times. The rearrangement uses TRBV12-3 or TRBV12-4 and TRBJ2-7; 10 positions match TRBD2. The CDR3 has 15 amino acids. Trimming took 6 bases from V and 6 from J; bases not matched to a gene: 11. The CDR3 DNA reads as TGTGCCAGCAGCTACAGCGGGAGGGCCGCCCCCGAGCAGTACTTC. This sequence encodes CASSYSGRAAPEQYF.

This rearrangement joins TRBV10-2 to TRBJ2-7; D might be TRBD1 (5 bases). V was shortened by 4 bases and J by 2 bases, with 12 bases between the two germline ends. The CDR3 consists of 14 residues. Germline loops: CDR1 WSHSY, CDR2 SAAADI. The CDR3 DNA reads TGCGCCAGCAGTGTGCTGTTGGGGCCCTACGAGCAGTACTTC. Translating it yields CASSVLLGPYEQYF.

This rearrangement joins TRBV27 to TRBJ2-7; a possible D gene is TRBD2 (6 bases). Germline CDR1 is MNHEY and CDR2 is SMNVEV (reference sequence). V lost 8 bases, J lost 1 base, and 18 bases lay in between. CDR3 length: 15 amino acids. DNA for the CDR3: TGTGCCAGCCGCAAAGGCGGGGTTGCGTCCTACGAGCAGTACTTC. This translates into CASRKGGVASYEQYF.

This clonotype was seen a handful of times. CDR3 loop: CASSQALDEQFF. The CDR3 DNA follows: TGTGCCAGCAGCCAAGCTCTTGACGAGCAGTTCTTC. This chain connects TRBV3-1 to TRBJ2-1; D remains ambiguous. Deletions cut 1 base from V and 10 bases from J, with 8 bases between. This CDR3 spans 12 amino acids. Germline loops: CDR1 LGHDT, CDR2 YNNKEL (reference sequence).

This chain uses TRBV20-1 with TRBJ2-3; 12 bases match TRBD2. V trimming: 5 bases; J trimming: 2 bases; junction bases outside the gene matches: 5. The CDR3 has 15 amino acids. Looked up from germline, CDR1 is DFQATT and CDR2 is SNEGSKA (reference sequence). The CDR3, as DNA: TGCAGTGCTTACGGACTAGCGGGGACCACAGATACGCAGTATTTT. Residues: CSAYGLAGTTDTQYF.

The V and J genes are TRBV20-1 and TRBJ2-1; 9 nucleotides match TRBD2. The CDR3 is made up of 15 amino acids. With V trimmed by 1 base and J by 2 bases, 3 bases remained unmatched. Germline V CDR1 and CDR2: DFQATT, SNEGSKA (reference sequence). The CDR3: CSARAGGRAYNEQFF. In DNA, the CDR3 is TGCAGTGCTAGAGCGGGCGGGAGGGCCTACAATGAGCAGTTCTTC.

V and J are TRBV5-4 and TRBJ2-1; D call uncertain. CDR3 length: 13 residues. V lost 6 bases to trimming and J lost 5 bases, with 12 bases between them. The germline gives CDR1 SGHNT, CDR2 YYREEE (reference sequence). For the CDR3, the DNA is TGTGCCAGCACCTGGGAAGTGGACAATGAGCAGTTCTTC. Its protein product is CASTWEVDNEQFF.

This clonotype was observed a handful of times. The chain has TRBV7-9 and TRBJ1-5, with D possibly matching TRBD1 (5 bases). There are 13 residues in the CDR3. The germline V and J ends were trimmed by 3 bases and 6 bases, with 9 bases remaining between them. Looked up from germline, CDR1 is SEHNR and CDR2 is FQNEAQ (reference sequence). CDR3 nucleotides: TGTGCCAGCAGCTTTAGGGGCGGTCAGCCCCAGCATTTT. This translates into CASSFRGGQPQHF. The full variable domain, its missing parts supplied by reference TRBV7-9 and TRBJ1-5, is DTGVSQNPRHKITKRGQNVTFRCDPISEHNRLYWYRQTLGQGPEFLTYFQNEAQLEKSRLLSDRFSAERPKGSFSTLEIQRTEQGDSAMYLCASSFRGGQPQHFGDGTRLSIL.

The rearrangement links TRBV28 to TRBJ2-3, with a tentative D call TRBD2 (5 bases). Germline V CDR1 and CDR2: MDHEN, SYDVKM. V was clipped by 7 bases and J by 4 bases, with 24 bases between them. CDR3 length: 17 amino acids. CDR3 in DNA: TGTGCCAGCAAGTCCACGGAAGGCGGCGTGAGGGCAGATACGCAGTATTTT. Encoded protein: CASKSTEGGVRADTQYF.

The rearrangement uses TRBV7-2 and TRBJ2-3; tentative D call: TRBD2 (6 bases). In germline, CDR1 is SGHTA, CDR2 FQGNSA. The CDR3 has 14 amino acids. The V gene lost 1 base and the J gene lost 3 bases, with 8 bases spanning the gap. The DNA of the CDR3 is TGTGCCAGCAGCTTAGAGACTAGTACAGATACGCAGTATTTT. As protein: CASSLETSTDTQYF.

This rearrangement joins TRBV7-8 to TRBJ2-7; 9 bases match TRBD2. Germline V lookup: CDR1 SGHVS, CDR2 FQNEAQ. The CDR3 is 15 amino acids. Trimming at V came to 7 bases and at J to 4 bases, leaving 11 bases not matched to a gene. Here the CDR3 reads CASTPQSGRSYEQYF. CDR3 DNA sequence: TGTGCCAGCACCCCCCAAAGCGGGAGGTCTTACGAGCAGTACTTC. Complete variable domain (other parts from reference TRBV7-8 and TRBJ2-7): GAGVSQSPRYKVAKRGQDVALRCDPISGHVSLFWYQQALGQGPEFLTYFQNEAQLDKSGLPSDRFFAERPEGSVSTLKIQRTQQEDSAVYLCASTPQSGRSYEQYFGPGTRLTVT.

V and J are TRBV28 and TRBJ1-1; D is uncertain. Looked up from germline, CDR1 is MDHEN and CDR2 is SYDVKM. This CDR3 is built from 13 residues. Deletions cut 7 bases from V and 1 base from J, with 10 bases between. CDR3 sequence reads: CASTSRENTEAFF. CDR3 bases: TGTGCCAGCACTTCTCGAGAGAACACTGAAGCTTTCTTT.

The chain links TRBV7-2 to TRBJ2-2; D remains unclear. The CDR3 has 15 residues. V lost 5 bases to trimming and J lost 4 bases, with 14 bases between them. Germline V gene sequence: CDR1 SGHTA, CDR2 FQGNSA. CDR3 nucleotides: TGTGCCAGCAGCCCTGCTCACTATTCCACCGGGGAGCTGTTTTTT. Residues: CASSPAHYSTGELFF.

This clonotype has more than one count but fewer than ten. The rearrangement joins TRBV19 to TRBJ2-6; TRBD1 agrees at 9 bases. CDR1 LNHDA and CDR2 SQIVND come from the germline V gene (reference sequence). V was pared by 8 bases and J by 2 bases, with 10 bases of the junction left unmatched. The CDR3 is 17 amino acids. The CDR3 DNA reads as TGTGCCAGTGGACGGGACAGGGTGAACCCTGGGGCCAACGTCCTGACTTTC. Protein sequence: CASGRDRVNPGANVLTF. Full variable domain (missing parts from reference TRBV19 and TRBJ2-6): DGGITQSPKYLFRKEGQNVTLSCEQNLNHDAMYWYRQDPGQGLRLIYYSQIVNDFQKGDIAEGYSVSREKKESFPLTVTSAQKNPTAFYLCASGRDRVNPGANVLTFGAGSRLTVL.

The rearrangement uses TRBV7-2 and TRBJ2-1, with a tentative D call TRBD1 (5 bases). Germline V gene lookup returns CDR1 SGHTA and CDR2 FQGNSA. V shed 2 bases and J shed 8 bases, with 16 bases lying between them. This CDR3 comprises 15 residues. The CDR3 DNA reads TGTGCCAGCAGCTTACTTGGGGCATTTTCGGATGAGCAGTTCTTC. Protein: CASSLLGAFSDEQFF.

V and J are TRBV7-2 and TRBJ2-5; a weak D match, TRBD2 (6 bases). V dropped 2 bases and J dropped 5 bases, with 15 bases sitting between them. This CDR3 contains 15 residues. CDR1 SGHTA and CDR2 FQGNSA come from the germline V gene. The CDR3 sequence: CASSLSAGMGETQYF. CDR3 sequence (DNA): TGTGCCAGCAGCTTATCGGCGGGAATGGGTGAGACCCAGTACTTC.

This clonotype was counted only a few times. The gene calls are TRBV5-1 and TRBJ2-3, with D hard to call. The V end lost 0 bases, the J end lost 4 bases, and 12 bases lay between the germline ends. CDR1 is SGHRS and CDR2 is YFSETQ in the germline V gene. The CDR3 consists of 15 residues. The CDR3 region is CASSLGQMDADTQYF. In DNA form, the CDR3 reads TGCGCCAGCAGCTTGGGGCAGATGGACGCAGATACGCAGTATTTT.

This clonotype was detected a few times. The rearrangement uses TRBV24-1 and TRBJ2-1; 11 bases align to TRBD2. Germline V gene lookup returns CDR1 KGHDR and CDR2 SFDVKD. The CDR3 spans 14 residues. The junction had 5 bases not matched to a gene; V was cut back by 5 bases and J by 9 bases. The CDR3 spells CATSAPGTSGEQFF. The CDR3 DNA reads as TGTGCCACCAGTGCCCCCGGGACTAGCGGTGAGCAGTTCTTC.